Sequencing of this T cell receptor (beta chain) was carried out in a study of shared clonotypes between healthy human individuals. Across the study: CD4 naive and memory got three plates each, CD8 naive two, CD8 memory one. The study's findings and limits: The diversity represented, both genetic and in exposure history, was limited by few donors. Clonotype sharing among donors likely depends on sequencing depth. Blood alone was sampled, and tissue repertoires likely differ.

Points on this clone: Its specificity is unknown.

Germline trimming cut 3 bases from V and 7 bases from J; bases unmatched to any gene: 10. The CDR3 runs to 16 residues. Germline V CDR1 and CDR2: LGHNA, YNFKEQ. Measured with immunoSEQ multiplex PCR; TCRdb has only the in-frame clones, and not every one. The sample records some 240,000 clones, approximately 65% being singletons. Sequenced material: memory CD4+ T cells sorted from blood. Subset given: CD45RA-negative fraction. The clonotype comes from a man in his thirties or forties in good health. The chain links TRBV4-2 to TRBJ1-3; 9 bases fit TRBD1. CDR3 coding DNA: TGTGCCAGCAGCCAGCCGGGACAGGGCGCTTTGAACACCATATATTTT. This codes for CASSQPGQGALNTIYF.